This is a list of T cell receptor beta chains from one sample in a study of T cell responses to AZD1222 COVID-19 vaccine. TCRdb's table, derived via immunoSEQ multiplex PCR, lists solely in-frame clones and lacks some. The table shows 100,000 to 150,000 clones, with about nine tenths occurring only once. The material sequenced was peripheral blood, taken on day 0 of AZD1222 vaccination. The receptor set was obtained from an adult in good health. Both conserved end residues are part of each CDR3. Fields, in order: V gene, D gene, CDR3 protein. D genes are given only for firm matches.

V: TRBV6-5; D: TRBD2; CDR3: CASSPQAGGFETQYF
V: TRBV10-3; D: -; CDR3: CAISESGGAGGNTIYF
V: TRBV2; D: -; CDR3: CASGGATGETQYF
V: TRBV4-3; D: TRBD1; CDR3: CASSQETGGTYGYTF
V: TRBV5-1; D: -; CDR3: CASSWGSSLTGNTIYF
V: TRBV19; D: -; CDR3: CASSILGVGQGKTNYGYTF
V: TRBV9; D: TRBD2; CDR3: CASSGETGGYNEQFF
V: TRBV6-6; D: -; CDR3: CASVTGTASNQPQHF
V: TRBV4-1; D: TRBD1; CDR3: CASSHLTGGNQPQHF
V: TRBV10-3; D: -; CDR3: CAISEVGQGTYEQYF
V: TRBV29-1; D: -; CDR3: CSVWENEQYF
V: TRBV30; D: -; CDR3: CAWSVVRGNSPLHF
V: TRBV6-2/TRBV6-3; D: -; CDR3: CASSYPGYEKLFF
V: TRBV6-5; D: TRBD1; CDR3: CASSLVETGNGYTF
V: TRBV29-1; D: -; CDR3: CSVAGRGVETQYF
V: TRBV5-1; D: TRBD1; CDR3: CASSLVPGGMNGYTF
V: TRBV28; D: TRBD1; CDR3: CASSPTGWPYEQYF
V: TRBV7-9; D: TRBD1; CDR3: CASSLGRTGAYEQYF
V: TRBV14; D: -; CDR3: CASSQDMEKLFF
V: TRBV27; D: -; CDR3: CASSSRSRGQETQYF
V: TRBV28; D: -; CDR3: CASSLTGRHNEQFF
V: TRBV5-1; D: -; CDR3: CASSSGQKTEAFF
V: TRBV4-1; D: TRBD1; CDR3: CASSQVLGQGRYGYTF
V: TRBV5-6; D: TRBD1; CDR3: CASSFLATGQYGYTF
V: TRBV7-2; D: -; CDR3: CASSLAGLLNIQYF
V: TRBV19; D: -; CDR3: CASSILGGNQPQHF
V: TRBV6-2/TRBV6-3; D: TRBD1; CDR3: CASSPSYRGSNYGYTF
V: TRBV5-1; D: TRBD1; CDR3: CASGTGANYGYTF
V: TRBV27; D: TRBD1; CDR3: CASSDAGQGNEKLFF
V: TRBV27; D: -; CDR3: CASSFMSGQETQYF
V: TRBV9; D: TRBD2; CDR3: CASSSLLAGGQETQYF
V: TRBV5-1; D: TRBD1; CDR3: CASSLDAGTGDYEQYF
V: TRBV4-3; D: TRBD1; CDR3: CASSQEDTGGPGELFF
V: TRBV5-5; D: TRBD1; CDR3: CASSLSQGDIYEQYF
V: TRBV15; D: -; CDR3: CAGGAGDCYGYTF
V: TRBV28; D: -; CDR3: CASSFSDSLNYGYTF
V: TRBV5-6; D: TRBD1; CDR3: CASSLRSGGSYEQYF